One and the same sample provided the 27 T cell receptor beta chains below, sequenced in a study of OX40 agonist ivuxolimab in advanced cancers. The assay was immunoSEQ multiplex PCR, and TCRdb's table has in-frame clones only and misses some. The sample includes tens of thousands of clones, almost 85% seen only once; the top ten take 1% to 1.5%. The sequencing used CD4+ or CD8+ T cells sorted from blood, collected in a trial of the OX40 agonist ivuxolimab. The source of these receptors is an adult with an advanced solid tumor such as melanoma, head and neck, liver or kidney cancer.

CDR3 loop: CASSIGSGLPDTQYF. The CDR3 DNA sequence: TGTGCCAGTAGTATAGGTAGCGGCCTACCAGATACGCAGTATTTT. The chain is built from TRBV19 and TRBJ2-3, with D maybe TRBD2 (6 bases). The germline V gene encodes CDR1 LNHDA and CDR2 SQIVND (reference sequence). CDR3 length equals 15 residues. Trimming cost V 1 base and J 4 bases, with 12 bases left between them.

This chain joins TRBV27 and TRBJ2-7, with D possibly being TRBD1 (6 bases). Germline V lookup: CDR1 MNHEY, CDR2 SMNVEV (reference sequence). This CDR3 spans 14 amino acids. Trimming took 4 bases from V and 7 from J, leaving 17 bases between them. The CDR3 is CASSSYRESGEQYF. CDR3 sequence (DNA): TGTGCCAGCAGTTCCTACAGGGAGTCGGGTGAGCAGTACTTC.

V and J are TRBV11-2 and TRBJ2-1, with D possibly TRBD2 on 6 matching bases. The length of the CDR3 is 13 residues. Trimming took 9 bases from V and 2 from J, leaving 11 bases between them. CDR1 and CDR2 (germline): SGHAT, FQNNGV. In DNA form, the CDR3 reads TGTGCCAGTCGGGGGACGACCTACAATGAGCAGTTCTTC. Its translation: CASRGTTYNEQFF.

J is TRBJ1-6 and V is TRBV6-5; perhaps TRBD1 as D (6 bases). Trimming pared 2 bases from V and 12 bases from J, leaving 8 bases between. The CDR3 length is 12 residues. The germline gives CDR1 MNHEY, CDR2 SVGAGI. The DNA for the CDR3 is TGTGCCAGCAGTTACGGGGGCCGACCCCTCCACTTT. It encodes CASSYGGRPLHF.

This clone was recorded only once. The CDR3 nucleotides are TGTGCCAGCACTACTTTAGGACAGGGAAGAACTGAAGCTTTCTTT. Protein: CASTTLGQGRTEAFF. V usage is TRBV6-6 and J usage is TRBJ1-1; 8 bases align to TRBD1. Trimming at V came to 7 bases and at J to 5 bases, leaving 12 bases not matched to a gene. The CDR3 loop spans 15 amino acids. Germline V gives CDR1 MNHNY, CDR2 SVGAGI (reference sequence).

The chain uses TRBV9 and TRBJ2-1; perhaps TRBD1 as D (6 bases). V shed 4 bases and J shed 0 bases, with 23 bases lying between them. Looked up from germline, CDR1 is SGDLS and CDR2 is YYNGEE. This CDR3 is built from 19 residues. The CDR3 region is CASSRETGGGGLSYNEQFF. The CDR3 bases are TGTGCCAGCAGCCGAGAGACAGGAGGAGGCGGGCTCTCCTACAATGAGCAGTTCTTC.

CDR3 region: CASRRTGATNEKLFF. As DNA, the CDR3 is TGTGCCAGCAGACGGACAGGTGCAACTAATGAAAAACTGTTTTTT. V is TRBV4-2 and J is TRBJ1-4, with 7 positions matching TRBD1. CDR1 LGHNA and CDR2 YNFKEQ come from the germline V gene. The CDR3 has 15 amino acids. Trimming took 6 bases from V and 0 from J; bases not matched to a gene: 4.

This chain joins TRBV25-1 and TRBJ2-7; the D gene could be TRBD1 or TRBD2 (7 bases each). Germline loops: CDR1 MGHDK, CDR2 SYGVNS. V was pared by 1 base and J by 4 bases, with 14 bases between. This CDR3 is built from 15 residues. This chain's CDR3 is CASSEWGGGRYEQYF. Here the CDR3 DNA reads TGTGCCAGCAGTGAATGGGGAGGGGGCAGGTACGAGCAGTACTTC.

This rearrangement joins TRBV29-1 to TRBJ2-5, with TRBD2 identical over 7 bases. Germline V gene lookup returns CDR1 SQVTM and CDR2 ANQGSEA. CDR3 length: 13 residues. Trimming at V came to 8 bases and at J to 11 bases, leaving 17 bases not matched to a gene. The CDR3 sequence: CSIRDYPVGGQYF. For the CDR3, the DNA is TGCAGCATCCGGGACTACCCCGTAGGCGGGCAGTACTTC. The whole variable domain, remainder taken from reference TRBV29-1 and TRBJ2-5, is SAVISQKPSRDICQRGTSLTIQCQVDSQVTMMFWYRQQPGQSLTLIATANQGSEATYESGFVIDKFPISRPNLTFSTLTVSNMSPEDSSIYLCSIRDYPVGGQYFGPGTRLLVL.

The J gene is TRBJ1-1, the V gene TRBV5-1; D possibly corresponds to TRBD1 (6 bases). V was cut by 0 bases and J by 0 bases, with 15 bases left in between. CDR3 size: 17 residues. Germline loops: CDR1 SGHRS, CDR2 YFSETQ. The chain's CDR3 is CASSLGGLRGMNTEAFF. CDR3 bases: TGCGCCAGCAGCTTGGGTGGGTTGAGGGGGATGAACACTGAAGCTTTCTTT.

The J gene is TRBJ1-1, the V gene TRBV5-6; the D gene is possibly TRBD1 (6 bases). CDR1 and CDR2 (germline): SGHDT, YYEEEE. This CDR3 is 18 amino acids long. V was shortened by 6 bases and J by 6 bases, with 30 bases between the two germline ends. For the CDR3, the DNA is TGTGCCAGCACGATTGGGGATGAATGGGGGCCCTTTAACGCTGAAGCTTTCTTT. Its translation is CASTIGDEWGPFNAEAFF.

The rearrangement joins TRBV25-1 to TRBJ1-4; TRBD1 might be the D (5 bases). The CDR3 totals 14 residues. V lost 3 bases and J lost 8, with 13 bases in between. Germline loops: CDR1 MGHDK, CDR2 SYGVNS. CDR3 loop: CASSDLGVGEKLFF. The CDR3 bases are TGTGCCAGCAGTGATTTGGGGGTTGGCGAAAAACTGTTTTTT. The whole variable domain, remainder taken from reference TRBV25-1 and TRBJ1-4, is EADIYQTPRYLVIGTGKKITLECSQTMGHDKMYWYQQDPGMELHLIHYSYGVNSTEKGDLSSESTVSRIRTEHFPLTLESARPSHTSQYLCASSDLGVGEKLFFGSGTQLSVL.

The J gene is TRBJ2-1, the V gene TRBV29-1, with 9 bases aligning to TRBD1. This CDR3 has 15 amino acids. Trimming at V came to 5 bases and at J to 2 bases, leaving 7 bases not matched to a gene. Germline CDR1 reads SQVTM; CDR2 reads ANQGSEA. CDR3 region: CSVRIGQGTYNEQFF. CDR3 coding DNA: TGCAGCGTTCGTATTGGACAGGGGACCTACAATGAGCAGTTCTTC.

Only one count was recorded for this clone. This chain joins TRBV7-9 and TRBJ1-6, with TRBD1 as a possible D gene (5 bases). V gave up 5 bases and J gave up 7 bases, with 9 bases separating them. CDR1 is SEHNR and CDR2 is FQNEAQ in the germline V gene (reference sequence). CDR3 length: 13 residues. CDR3 DNA: TGTGCCAGCAGCCGGGACTCAAATTCACCCCTCCACTTT. The encoded protein is CASSRDSNSPLHF.

The chain employs TRBV6-5 and TRBJ2-4; 12 bases are shared with TRBD2. V trimming: 6 bases; J trimming: 7 bases; junction bases outside the gene matches: 1. This CDR3 contains 13 residues. Germline loops: CDR1 MNHEY, CDR2 SVGAGI. The CDR3 DNA follows: TGTGCCAGCAGGACTAGCGGGAGCAACATTCAGTACTTC. Amino acids: CASRTSGSNIQYF.

This chain connects TRBV28 to TRBJ1-4, with 7 nucleotides matching TRBD1. J lost 8 bases, V lost 6 bases, and 15 bases had no gene match. The germline V gene encodes CDR1 MDHEN and CDR2 SYDVKM. The CDR3 has 16 amino acids. The CDR3 nucleotides are TGTGCCAGCAGCGGGGGCCCGACAGGGTCGGAGGAAAAACTGTTTTTT. It yields the protein CASSGGPTGSEEKLFF.

V is TRBV4-1 and J is TRBJ2-1; 8 bases match TRBD2. Per the germline V gene, CDR1 is MGHRA and CDR2 is YSYEKL. CDR3 length: 17 amino acids. Trimming at V came to 0 bases and at J to 7 bases, leaving 11 bases not matched to a gene. The CDR3 nucleotides read TGCGCCAGCAGCCAAGATGTCGCAGCGGGAGTCTCTAATGAGCAGTTCTTC. Amino acid sequence: CASSQDVAAGVSNEQFF.

This clone is a singleton in its sample. This rearrangement joins TRBV5-8 to TRBJ1-1; D not certain. This CDR3 has 14 amino acids. Trimming stripped 0 bases from V and 0 bases from J, with 6 bases between. The V gene's germline CDR1 is SGHTS and CDR2 YDEGEE. The CDR3 region is CASSLDGLNTEAFF. CDR3 nucleotides: TGTGCCAGCAGCTTGGACGGCTTGAACACTGAAGCTTTCTTT.

J is TRBJ1-1 and V is TRBV6-5; unclear D gene. The CDR3 loop spans 15 amino acids. Germline V CDR1 and CDR2: MNHEY, SVGAGI. Trimming stripped 6 bases from V and 0 bases from J, with 14 bases between. Here the CDR3 reads CASRPSSPLNTEAFF. The CDR3 bases are TGTGCCAGCAGACCCAGTAGTCCCCTGAACACTGAAGCTTTCTTT.

The chain carries TRBV28 and TRBJ2-7; either TRBD1 or TRBD2 may supply D (5 bases each). V lost 4 bases and J lost 1, with 14 bases in between. The CDR3 extends over 15 amino acids. Germline CDR1 and CDR2: MDHEN and SYDVKM. CDR3 in amino acids: CASSSQRGKSYEQYF. CDR3 sequence (DNA): TGTGCCAGCAGTTCCCAACGGGGCAAATCCTACGAGCAGTACTTC.

The chain couples TRBV11-2 to TRBJ2-3; D ambiguous. Per the germline V gene, CDR1 is SGHAT and CDR2 is FQNNGV. The CDR3 length is 14 residues. Trimming shortened V by 0 bases and J by 1 base, and 5 bases separated the two germline ends. DNA of the CDR3: TGTGCCAGCAGCTTAGATTCGGGCACAGATACGCAGTATTTT. Residues: CASSLDSGTDTQYF.

This clone was counted a single time. The chain recombines TRBV30 with TRBJ2-6, with TRBD1 matching over 9 bases. The germline CDR1 and CDR2 sequences are GTSNPN and SVGIG (reference sequence). The V segment lost 5 bases and the J segment 1 base; nucleotides outside the gene matches: 9. This CDR3 region has 17 residues. The CDR3 region is CAWFRDRAASGANVLTF. In DNA, the CDR3 is TGTGCCTGGTTCAGGGACAGGGCCGCATCTGGGGCCAACGTCCTGACTTTC.

This clone was detected a few times. The V and J genes are TRBV10-2 and TRBJ2-3; 13 positions match TRBD2. Germline CDR1 and CDR2: WSHSY and SAAADI. The CDR3 runs 16 residues. Trimming at V came to 6 bases and at J to 5 bases, leaving 8 bases not matched to a gene. The CDR3 region has the DNA TGCGCCAGCAGCAGGACTAGCGGGAGAGTTGGAGATACGCAGTATTTT. Its translation is CASSRTSGRVGDTQYF.

The V gene is TRBV28, the J gene TRBJ2-2; 7 nucleotides match TRBD1. The trim removed 8 bases at V and 3 bases at J, leaving 3 bases unmatched. The CDR3 consists of 13 residues. Germline lookup yields CDR1 MDHEN and CDR2 SYDVKM. The CDR3 DNA reads TGTGCCAGCGACAGGGCGGACACCGGGGAGCTGTTTTTT. Encoded protein: CASDRADTGELFF. Full variable domain (outside the CDR3, taken from reference TRBV28 and TRBJ2-2): DVKVTQSSRYLVKRTGEKVFLECVQDMDHENMFWYRQDPGLGLRLIYFSYDVKMKEKGDIPEGYSVSREKKERFSLILESASTNQTSMYLCASDRADTGELFFGEGSRLTVL.

The V gene is TRBV19, the J gene TRBJ1-1; D may be TRBD1 (5 bases). There are 16 residues in the CDR3. Germline CDR1 LNHDA, CDR2 SQIVND (reference sequence). V lost 10 bases to trimming and J lost 1 base, with 22 bases between them. The CDR3, as DNA: TGTGCCACCTCACCAAGGCGATGGGACTCGAACACTGAAGCTTTCTTT. Translated: CATSPRRWDSNTEAFF.

This clone was counted a single time. The chain carries TRBV29-1 and TRBJ1-1; 7 nucleotides line up with TRBD1. The CDR3 has 13 amino acids. Germline V gives CDR1 SQVTM, CDR2 ANQGSEA. The V and J ends lost 7 bases and 7 bases, in that order; junction bases with no gene match: 12. The CDR3 DNA sequence: TGCAGCGACGTCACAGGGGATCGGGTTGAAGCTTTCTTT. It codes for CSDVTGDRVEAFF.

In the case of this clone: One junction end disagrees with the germline gene, perhaps due to a read error. V gene TRBV7-9 combines with J gene TRBJ1-6, with 9 bases identical to TRBD1. Germline CDR1 SEHNR, CDR2 FQNEAQ (reference sequence). This CDR3 spans 12 amino acids. Written as DNA, the CDR3 is TGTGCCAGCAGGTTACCGGGACAGGGTCTTAGGTTT. Translation: CASRLPGQGLRF.